These T cell receptor beta chains were read from a single sample in a study of PD-L1 blockade in urothelial cancer. TCRdb's copy holds only in-frame clones and misses some; the assay was immunoSEQ multiplex PCR. The sample has 100,000 to 150,000 clones, roughly 80% seen once. The source was PBMCs, collected around atezolizumab (anti-PD-L1) treatment. The origin of the receptors is a man aged 45-65 years with urothelial cancer. Both conserved end residues are part of each CDR3. A D gene is named only where the DNA matches it firmly. Clone size, where shown, is once, few, many, or a class for clones that have expanded.

cdr3_nt: TGTGCCACCACCCGGGGGGGGAGCACTGAAGCTTTCTTT
cdr3_aa: CATTRGGSTEAFF
d_call: .
j_call: TRBJ1-1
v_call: TRBV19
clone_size: few

cdr3_nt: TGTGCCAGCAGCCAAAGACCGGGACTAGGTTCAGATACGCAGTATTTT
cdr3_aa: CASSQRPGLGSDTQYF
d_call: TRBD2
j_call: TRBJ2-3
v_call: TRBV11-2
clone_size: .

cdr3_nt: TGTGCCAGCAGCTCACTTGGACAAGCTAACTATGGCTACACCTTC
cdr3_aa: CASSSLGQANYGYTF
d_call: .
j_call: TRBJ1-2
v_call: TRBV7-8
clone_size: .

cdr3_nt: TGTGCCAGCAGTTCCTACTCCTCAGGGGCCTACGAGCAGTACTTC
cdr3_aa: CASSSYSSGAYEQYF
d_call: .
j_call: TRBJ2-7
v_call: TRBV28
clone_size: .

cdr3_nt: TGTGCCAGCAGCTTAAATGGACTAGTTAAGACCCAGTACTTC
cdr3_aa: CASSLNGLVKTQYF
d_call: TRBD2
j_call: TRBJ2-5
v_call: TRBV7-2
clone_size: once

cdr3_nt: TGTGCCAGCAGCGGGGGGAGCTCCTACAATGAGCAGTTCTTC
cdr3_aa: CASSGGSSYNEQFF
d_call: TRBD2
j_call: TRBJ2-1
v_call: TRBV27
clone_size: .

cdr3_nt: TGTGCCAGCAGCGTAGAGGGGGGGGCCCAGCCCCAGCATTTT
cdr3_aa: CASSVEGGAQPQHF
d_call: .
j_call: TRBJ1-5
v_call: TRBV9
clone_size: once

cdr3_nt: TGTGCCAGCAGCCGGACTAGCGGGAGTTCCCGGGAGCTGTTTTTT
cdr3_aa: CASSRTSGSSRELFF
d_call: TRBD2
j_call: TRBJ2-2
v_call: TRBV4-2
clone_size: .

cdr3_nt: TGTGCCAGCGTTAGCGGGAGAATGACAAATGAGCAGTTCTTC
cdr3_aa: CASVSGRMTNEQFF
d_call: TRBD2
j_call: TRBJ2-1
v_call: TRBV28
clone_size: .

cdr3_nt: TGTGCCAGCAGTATTCCCGGGACTGGAAACACCATATATTTT
cdr3_aa: CASSIPGTGNTIYF
d_call: .
j_call: TRBJ1-3
v_call: TRBV28
clone_size: .

cdr3_nt: TGTGCCAGCACCGACGGGATCCAAGAGACCCAGTACTTC
cdr3_aa: CASTDGIQETQYF
d_call: .
j_call: TRBJ2-5
v_call: TRBV6-6
clone_size: .

cdr3_nt: TGCGCCAGCAGCTCAGGACAGGGCACCTACGAGCAGTACTTC
cdr3_aa: CASSSGQGTYEQYF
d_call: TRBD1
j_call: TRBJ2-7
v_call: TRBV5-1
clone_size: .

cdr3_nt: TGTGCCAGCAGCCACAGAGCAAAGACCGGGACTAGCGGCCACAATGAGCAGTTCTTC
cdr3_aa: CASSHRAKTGTSGHNEQFF
d_call: TRBD2
j_call: TRBJ2-1
v_call: TRBV11-2
clone_size: .

cdr3_nt: TGTGCCAGCAGTTACATCAGGGAAAATTCACCCCTCCACTTT
cdr3_aa: CASSYIRENSPLHF
d_call: .
j_call: TRBJ1-6
v_call: TRBV6-6
clone_size: .

cdr3_nt: TGTGCCAGCTCACCCGGGACAGTATACAATGAGCAGTTCTTC
cdr3_aa: CASSPGTVYNEQFF
d_call: TRBD1
j_call: TRBJ2-1
v_call: TRBV18
clone_size: .

cdr3_nt: TGTGCCAGCAGTCACAGCGGGGGGGCTCTAAGGAACACCATATATTTT
cdr3_aa: CASSHSGGALRNTIYF
d_call: .
j_call: TRBJ1-3
v_call: TRBV6-6
clone_size: .

cdr3_nt: TGTGCCAGCCAATCCCTATACTTC
cdr3_aa: CASQSLYF
d_call: .
j_call: TRBJ2-5
v_call: TRBV5-6
clone_size: .

cdr3_nt: TGTGCCAGCAGCTTCTCGGGGGTCGAAAGGTCCGGGGAGCTGTTTTTT
cdr3_aa: CASSFSGVERSGELFF
d_call: .
j_call: TRBJ2-2
v_call: TRBV5-4
clone_size: .

cdr3_nt: TGCAGTGCTAGTAAAGAGACCCAGTACTTC
cdr3_aa: CSASKETQYF
d_call: .
j_call: TRBJ2-5
v_call: TRBV20-1
clone_size: .

cdr3_nt: TGTGCCAGCAGCGGAGGACAACCAGATACCGGGGAGCTGTTTTTT
cdr3_aa: CASSGGQPDTGELFF
d_call: .
j_call: TRBJ2-2
v_call: TRBV9
clone_size: .

cdr3_nt: TGTGCCAGCAGCTTAGGGGGGTGGCTAGCGGGAGGTGCCGGGGAGCTGTTTTTT
cdr3_aa: CASSLGGWLAGGAGELFF
d_call: TRBD2
j_call: TRBJ2-2
v_call: TRBV7-8
clone_size: .

cdr3_nt: TGTGCCAGCCGCGTAGCTGTAAACACCGGGGAGCTGTTTTTT
cdr3_aa: CASRVAVNTGELFF
d_call: .
j_call: TRBJ2-2
v_call: TRBV9
clone_size: .

cdr3_nt: TGTGCCAGCAGTTTGACTAGCGGGAGTACCGGGGAGCTGTTTTTT
cdr3_aa: CASSLTSGSTGELFF
d_call: TRBD2
j_call: TRBJ2-2
v_call: TRBV27
clone_size: few

cdr3_nt: TGTGCCAGCAGTTTGCGTAGCGGGGATGGGACCCAGTACTTC
cdr3_aa: CASSLRSGDGTQYF
d_call: TRBD2
j_call: TRBJ2-5
v_call: TRBV28
clone_size: .

cdr3_nt: TGTGCCAGCTCACCCGACGGAGCCACGCTACTTTACGAGCAGTACTTC
cdr3_aa: CASSPDGATLLYEQYF
d_call: .
j_call: TRBJ2-7
v_call: TRBV18
clone_size: .

cdr3_nt: TGTGCCAGCAGTTCGCAGGGGGCCAATGAGCAGTTCTTC
cdr3_aa: CASSSQGANEQFF
d_call: TRBD1
j_call: TRBJ2-1
v_call: TRBV7-8
clone_size: .

cdr3_nt: TGCGCCAGCAGCTCCTTGGGCCTGGGACAGGTTCGCTACGAGCAGTACTTC
cdr3_aa: CASSSLGLGQVRYEQYF
d_call: TRBD1
j_call: TRBJ2-7
v_call: TRBV5-1
clone_size: .

cdr3_nt: TGCGCCAGCGCCGGGGGACAGGGGGCCTACAATGAGCAGTTCTTC
cdr3_aa: CASAGGQGAYNEQFF
d_call: TRBD1
j_call: TRBJ2-1
v_call: TRBV10-1
clone_size: few

cdr3_nt: TGTGCCAGCAGTCCCCCGACAGGGCCCTACAATGAGCAGTTCTTC
cdr3_aa: CASSPPTGPYNEQFF
d_call: TRBD1
j_call: TRBJ2-1
v_call: TRBV28
clone_size: .

cdr3_nt: TGTGCCAGCAGAACCGGAGGGACCGGGGAGCTGTTTTTT
cdr3_aa: CASRTGGTGELFF
d_call: .
j_call: TRBJ2-2
v_call: TRBV27
clone_size: .

cdr3_nt: TGCAGCGTTGAAGGAGGCGGGTATGGCTACACCTTC
cdr3_aa: CSVEGGGYGYTF
d_call: .
j_call: TRBJ1-2
v_call: TRBV29-1
clone_size: .

cdr3_nt: TGTGCCATCGGGTGGCAGGGTGGCCAAGAGACCCAGTACTTC
cdr3_aa: CAIGWQGGQETQYF
d_call: .
j_call: TRBJ2-5
v_call: TRBV10-3
clone_size: once

cdr3_nt: TGTGCCAGCAGCTTGACGGCGGGAGCGGTAGAGACCCAGTACTTC
cdr3_aa: CASSLTAGAVETQYF
d_call: TRBD2
j_call: TRBJ2-5
v_call: TRBV5-4
clone_size: .

cdr3_nt: TGTGCCAGCAGTTACCGGGAATATGGGCCCCAGCATTTT
cdr3_aa: CASSYREYGPQHF
d_call: .
j_call: TRBJ1-5
v_call: TRBV6-5
clone_size: .

cdr3_nt: TGTGCCAGCAGTGGACGAGTCGGGACTAGCGGGAGTAATCCCTACGAGCAGTACTTC
cdr3_aa: CASSGRVGTSGSNPYEQYF
d_call: TRBD2
j_call: TRBJ2-7
v_call: TRBV28
clone_size: .

cdr3_nt: TGTGCCAGCAGTCCCGTCTCCAATGAAAAACTGTTTTTT
cdr3_aa: CASSPVSNEKLFF
d_call: .
j_call: TRBJ1-4
v_call: TRBV6-1
clone_size: .

cdr3_nt: TGTGCCAGCAGCGCCACAGGGGTGACTGAAGCTTTCTTT
cdr3_aa: CASSATGVTEAFF
d_call: TRBD1
j_call: TRBJ1-1
v_call: TRBV6-4
clone_size: .

cdr3_nt: TGTGCCAGCAGCTTAGAATTTAAGGCGGCCGTGGAACCCCTCCACTTT
cdr3_aa: CASSLEFKAAVEPLHF
d_call: .
j_call: TRBJ1-6
v_call: TRBV7-9
clone_size: .

cdr3_nt: TGTGCCAGCAGTTTATCGGTCGGGAGGGGCAATCAGCCCCAGCATTTT
cdr3_aa: CASSLSVGRGNQPQHF
d_call: .
j_call: TRBJ1-5
v_call: TRBV28
clone_size: .

cdr3_nt: TGTGCCAGCAAGAAACAAGGGGTCAATCAGCCCCAGCATTTT
cdr3_aa: CASKKQGVNQPQHF
d_call: .
j_call: TRBJ1-5
v_call: TRBV2
clone_size: few

cdr3_nt: TGTGCCAGCAGCTTAGGAGTACTAATGGAAGATGAGCAGTTCTTC
cdr3_aa: CASSLGVLMEDEQFF
d_call: .
j_call: TRBJ2-1
v_call: TRBV11-2
clone_size: .

cdr3_nt: TGTGCCAGCAGGGGGGTAGCGGGAGGGTACTTC
cdr3_aa: CASRGVAGGYF
d_call: TRBD2
j_call: TRBJ2-7
v_call: TRBV7-2
clone_size: few

cdr3_nt: TGTGCCAGCTCCGAAGAGACCCAGTACTTC
cdr3_aa: CASSEETQYF
d_call: .
j_call: TRBJ2-5
v_call: TRBV18
clone_size: .

cdr3_nt: TGTGTCACTAAACCACAGGGGATGCGGTCCTACAATGAGCAGTTCTTC
cdr3_aa: CVTKPQGMRSYNEQFF
d_call: TRBD1
j_call: TRBJ2-1
v_call: TRBV27
clone_size: .

cdr3_nt: TGTGCCAGTACAGGGCCCGGGGCCAACGTCCTGACTTTC
cdr3_aa: CASTGPGANVLTF
d_call: .
j_call: TRBJ2-6
v_call: TRBV25-1
clone_size: .

cdr3_nt: TGTGCCAGCAGCGTTCTCCTTAGCTCCTATAATTCACCCCTCCACTTT
cdr3_aa: CASSVLLSSYNSPLHF
d_call: .
j_call: TRBJ1-6
v_call: TRBV5-4
clone_size: .

cdr3_nt: TGTGCCAGTAGTATAGGGAGTTCGGCCCTCGGGGAGCAGTTCTTC
cdr3_aa: CASSIGSSALGEQFF
d_call: .
j_call: TRBJ2-1
v_call: TRBV19
clone_size: .

cdr3_nt: TGTGCCAGCAGCTTCGGGACTATGGGAAACATTCAGTACTTC
cdr3_aa: CASSFGTMGNIQYF
d_call: TRBD2
j_call: TRBJ2-4
v_call: TRBV7-2
clone_size: .

cdr3_nt: TGTGCCAGCAGATCGGTCACAGATACGCAGTATTTT
cdr3_aa: CASRSVTDTQYF
d_call: .
j_call: TRBJ2-3
v_call: TRBV6-5
clone_size: .

cdr3_nt: TGTGCCAGCAGCGTCGGGTTGTTAGCGGGAAGCGATACGCAGTATTTT
cdr3_aa: CASSVGLLAGSDTQYF
d_call: TRBD2
j_call: TRBJ2-3
v_call: TRBV7-9
clone_size: .

cdr3_nt: TGTGCCAGCAAGGGGAGGACCTACAATGAGCAGTTCTTC
cdr3_aa: CASKGRTYNEQFF
d_call: .
j_call: TRBJ2-1
v_call: TRBV14
clone_size: .

cdr3_nt: TGTGCCAGCAGCCCAGGGACTAGTTCTATCAATGAGCAGTTCTTC
cdr3_aa: CASSPGTSSINEQFF
d_call: TRBD2
j_call: TRBJ2-1
v_call: TRBV7-3
clone_size: once

cdr3_nt: TGCGCCAGCAGCTTGGACGGGAACTCTGGGGCCAACGTCCTGACTTTC
cdr3_aa: CASSLDGNSGANVLTF
d_call: .
j_call: TRBJ2-6
v_call: TRBV5-1
clone_size: .